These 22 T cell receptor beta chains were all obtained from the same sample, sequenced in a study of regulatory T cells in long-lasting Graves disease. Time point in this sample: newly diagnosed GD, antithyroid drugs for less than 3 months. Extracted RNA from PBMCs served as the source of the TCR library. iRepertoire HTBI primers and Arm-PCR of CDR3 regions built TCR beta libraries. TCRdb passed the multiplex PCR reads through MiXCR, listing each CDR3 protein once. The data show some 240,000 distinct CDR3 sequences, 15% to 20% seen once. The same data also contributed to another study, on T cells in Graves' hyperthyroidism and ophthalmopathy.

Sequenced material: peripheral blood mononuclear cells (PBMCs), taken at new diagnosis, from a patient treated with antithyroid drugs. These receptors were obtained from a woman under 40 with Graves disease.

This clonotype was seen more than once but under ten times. The chain's CDR3 is CASSGGTQETQYF. For the CDR3, the DNA is TGTGCCAGCAGTGGAGGGACCCAAGAGACCCAGTACTTC. The chain combines TRBV6-1 with TRBJ2-5; either TRBD1 or TRBD2 may fit D (5 bases each). Germline CDR1 and CDR2: MNHNS and SASEGT. The CDR3 is 13 amino acids. Trimming took off 4 bases at V and 1 base at J, with 7 bases between the two ends.

The DNA of the CDR3 is TGTGCCAGCAGCTTGGGGGGCGGGACACCCCGCTACGAGCAGTACTTC. Translation: CASSLGGGTPRYEQYF. The chain joins TRBV5-4 to TRBJ2-7; either TRBD1 or TRBD2 may supply D (6 bases each). The CDR3 spans 16 residues. V lost 0 bases to trimming and J lost 3 bases, with 16 bases between them. Looked up from germline, CDR1 is SGHNT and CDR2 is YYREEE (reference sequence).

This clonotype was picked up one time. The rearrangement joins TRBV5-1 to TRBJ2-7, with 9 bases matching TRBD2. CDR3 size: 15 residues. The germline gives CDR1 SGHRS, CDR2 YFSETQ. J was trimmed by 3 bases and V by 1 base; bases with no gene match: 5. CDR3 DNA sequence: TGCGCCAGCAGCTTGACGACTAGCGGACTCTACGAGCAGTACTTC. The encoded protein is CASSLTTSGLYEQYF.

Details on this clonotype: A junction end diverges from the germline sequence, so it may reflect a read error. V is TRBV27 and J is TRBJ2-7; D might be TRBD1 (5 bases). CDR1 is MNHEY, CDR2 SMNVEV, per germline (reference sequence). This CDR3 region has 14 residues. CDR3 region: CAISNQGTLYEQYF. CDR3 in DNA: TGTGCCATCAGTAATCAGGGTACCCTCTACGAGCAGTACTTC.

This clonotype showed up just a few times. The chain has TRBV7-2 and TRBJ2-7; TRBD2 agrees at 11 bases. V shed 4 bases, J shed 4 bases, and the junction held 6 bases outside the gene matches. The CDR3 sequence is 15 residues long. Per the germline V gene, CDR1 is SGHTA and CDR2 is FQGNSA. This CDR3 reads CASSYSGGVQYEQYF. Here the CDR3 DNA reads TGTGCCAGCAGCTATAGCGGGGGGGTACAATACGAGCAGTACTTC.

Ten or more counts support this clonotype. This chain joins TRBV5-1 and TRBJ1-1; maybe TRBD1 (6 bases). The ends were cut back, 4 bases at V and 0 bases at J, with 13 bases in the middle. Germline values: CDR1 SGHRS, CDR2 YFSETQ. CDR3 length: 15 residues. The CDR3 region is CASSPTTGMNTEAFF. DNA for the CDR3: TGCGCCAGCAGCCCAACGACAGGTATGAACACTGAAGCTTTCTTT. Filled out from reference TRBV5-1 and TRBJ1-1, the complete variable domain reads KAGVTQTPRYLIKTRGQQVTLSCSPISGHRSVSWYQQTPGQGLQFLFEYFSETQRNKGNFPGRFSGRQFSNSRSEMNVSTLELGDSALYLCASSPTTGMNTEAFFGQGTRLTVV.

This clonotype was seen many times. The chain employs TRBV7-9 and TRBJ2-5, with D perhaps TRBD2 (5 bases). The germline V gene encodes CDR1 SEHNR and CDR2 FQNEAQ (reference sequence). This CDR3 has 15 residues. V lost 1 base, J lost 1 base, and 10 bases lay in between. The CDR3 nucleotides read TGTGCCAGCAGCTTAGAGCCGCTAGCCCAAGAGACCCAGTACTTC. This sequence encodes CASSLEPLAQETQYF.

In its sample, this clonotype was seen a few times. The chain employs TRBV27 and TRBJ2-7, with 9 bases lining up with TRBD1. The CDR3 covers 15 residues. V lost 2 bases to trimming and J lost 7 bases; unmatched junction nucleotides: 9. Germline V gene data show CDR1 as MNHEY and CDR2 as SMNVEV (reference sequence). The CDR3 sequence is CASSLTSGTGWEQYF. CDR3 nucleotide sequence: TGTGCCAGCAGTTTAACATCCGGGACAGGGTGGGAGCAGTACTTC.

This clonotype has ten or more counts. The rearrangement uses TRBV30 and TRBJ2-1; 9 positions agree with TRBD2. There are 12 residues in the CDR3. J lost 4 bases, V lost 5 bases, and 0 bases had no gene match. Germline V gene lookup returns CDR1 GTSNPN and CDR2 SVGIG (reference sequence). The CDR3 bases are TGTGCCTGGCTAGCGGGGTACAATGAGCAGTTCTTC. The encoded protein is CAWLAGYNEQFF.

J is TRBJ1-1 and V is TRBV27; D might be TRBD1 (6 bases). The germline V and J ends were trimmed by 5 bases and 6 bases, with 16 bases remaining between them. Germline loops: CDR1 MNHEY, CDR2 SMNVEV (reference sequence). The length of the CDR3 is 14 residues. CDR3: CASSTQGSIAEAFF. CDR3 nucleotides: TGTGCCAGCAGTACACAGGGATCGATCGCTGAAGCTTTCTTT.

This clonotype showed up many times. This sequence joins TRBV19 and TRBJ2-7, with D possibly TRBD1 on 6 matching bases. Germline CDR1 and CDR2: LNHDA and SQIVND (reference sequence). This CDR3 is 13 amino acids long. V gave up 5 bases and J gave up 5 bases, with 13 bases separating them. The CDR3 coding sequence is TGTGCCAGTAGTCTGGGGGCGGTGGACGAGCAGTACTTC. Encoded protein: CASSLGAVDEQYF. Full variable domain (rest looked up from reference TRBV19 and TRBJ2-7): DGGITQSPKYLFRKEGQNVTLSCEQNLNHDAMYWYRQDPGQGLRLIYYSQIVNDFQKGDIAEGYSVSREKKESFPLTVTSAQKNPTAFYLCASSLGAVDEQYFGPGTRLTVT.

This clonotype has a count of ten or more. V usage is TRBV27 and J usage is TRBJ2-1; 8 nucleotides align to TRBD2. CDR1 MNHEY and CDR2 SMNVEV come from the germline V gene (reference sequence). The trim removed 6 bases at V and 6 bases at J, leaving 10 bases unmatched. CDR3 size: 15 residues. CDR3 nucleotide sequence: TGTGCCAGCAGCGTACTAGCGGAACCTTTCAATGAGCAGTTCTTC. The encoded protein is CASSVLAEPFNEQFF.

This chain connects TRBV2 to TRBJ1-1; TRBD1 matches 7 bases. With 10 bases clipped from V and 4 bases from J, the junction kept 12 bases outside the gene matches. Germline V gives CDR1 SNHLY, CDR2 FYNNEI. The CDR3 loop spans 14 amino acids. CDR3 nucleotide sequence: TGTGCCACCTGGCTCAGGGGGTTGAGCACTGAAGCTTTCTTT. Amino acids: CATWLRGLSTEAFF. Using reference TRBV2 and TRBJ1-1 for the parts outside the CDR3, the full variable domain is EPEVTQTPSHQVTQMGQEVILRCVPISNHLYFYWYRQILGQKVEFLVSFYNNEISEKSEIFDDQFSVERPDGSNFTLKIRSTKLEDSAMYFCATWLRGLSTEAFFGQGTRLTVV.

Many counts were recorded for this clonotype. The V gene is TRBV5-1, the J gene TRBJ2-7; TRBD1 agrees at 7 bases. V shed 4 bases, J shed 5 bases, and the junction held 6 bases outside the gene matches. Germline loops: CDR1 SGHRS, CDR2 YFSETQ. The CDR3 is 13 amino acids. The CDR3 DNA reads TGCGCCAGCAGCCTAGGGGGCGCGGACGAGCAGTACTTC. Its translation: CASSLGGADEQYF.

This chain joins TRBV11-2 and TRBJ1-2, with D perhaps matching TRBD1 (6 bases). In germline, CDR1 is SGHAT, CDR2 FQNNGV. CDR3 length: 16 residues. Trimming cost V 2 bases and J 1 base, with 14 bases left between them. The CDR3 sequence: CASSLSDRRLNYGYTF. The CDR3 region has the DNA TGTGCCAGCAGCTTATCCGACAGGAGACTTAACTATGGCTACACCTTC.

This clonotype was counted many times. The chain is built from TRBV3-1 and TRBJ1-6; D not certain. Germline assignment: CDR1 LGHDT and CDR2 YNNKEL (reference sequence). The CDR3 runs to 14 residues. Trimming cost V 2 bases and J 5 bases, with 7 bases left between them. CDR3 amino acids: CASSQRTDNSPLHF. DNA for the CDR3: TGTGCCAGCAGCCAAAGGACGGATAATTCACCCCTCCACTTT.

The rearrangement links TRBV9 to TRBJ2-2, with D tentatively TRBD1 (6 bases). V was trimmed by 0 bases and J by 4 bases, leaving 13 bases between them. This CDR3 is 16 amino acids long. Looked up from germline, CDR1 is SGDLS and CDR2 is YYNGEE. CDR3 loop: CASSVGNRVGTGELFF. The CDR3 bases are TGTGCCAGCAGCGTAGGGAACAGGGTAGGCACCGGGGAGCTGTTTTTT.

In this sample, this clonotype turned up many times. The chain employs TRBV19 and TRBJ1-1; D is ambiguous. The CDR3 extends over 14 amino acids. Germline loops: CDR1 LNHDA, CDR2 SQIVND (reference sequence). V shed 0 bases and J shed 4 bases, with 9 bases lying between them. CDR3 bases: TGTGCCAGTAGTATAGACAGGTTTGGCACTGAAGCTTTCTTT. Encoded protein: CASSIDRFGTEAFF.

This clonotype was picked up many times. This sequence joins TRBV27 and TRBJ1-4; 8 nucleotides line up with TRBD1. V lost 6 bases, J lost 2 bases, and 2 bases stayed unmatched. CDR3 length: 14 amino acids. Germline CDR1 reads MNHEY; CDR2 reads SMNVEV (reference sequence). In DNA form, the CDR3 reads TGTGCCAGCAGCCACAGGGGGACTAATGAAAAACTGTTTTTT. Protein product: CASSHRGTNEKLFF.

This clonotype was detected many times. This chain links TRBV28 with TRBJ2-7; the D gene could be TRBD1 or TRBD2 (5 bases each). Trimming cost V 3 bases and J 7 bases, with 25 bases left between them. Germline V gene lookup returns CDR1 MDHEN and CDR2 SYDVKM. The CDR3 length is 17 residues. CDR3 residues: CASSFGAGRGGLGEQYF. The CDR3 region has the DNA TGTGCCAGCAGTTTCGGGGCTGGAAGGGGCGGCTTGGGAGAGCAGTACTTC. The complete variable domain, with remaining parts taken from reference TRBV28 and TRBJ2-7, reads DVKVTQSSRYLVKRTGEKVFLECVQDMDHENMFWYRQDPGLGLRLIYFSYDVKMKEKGDIPEGYSVSREKKERFSLILESASTNQTSMYLCASSFGAGRGGLGEQYFGPGTRLTVT.

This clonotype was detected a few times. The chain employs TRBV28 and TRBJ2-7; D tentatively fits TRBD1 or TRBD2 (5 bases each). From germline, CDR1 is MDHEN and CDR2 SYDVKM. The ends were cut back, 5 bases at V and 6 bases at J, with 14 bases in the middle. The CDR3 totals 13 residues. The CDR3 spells CASSHGIGAEQYF. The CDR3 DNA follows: TGTGCCAGCAGTCACGGGATAGGGGCCGAGCAGTACTTC. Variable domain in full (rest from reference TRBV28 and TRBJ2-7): DVKVTQSSRYLVKRTGEKVFLECVQDMDHENMFWYRQDPGLGLRLIYFSYDVKMKEKGDIPEGYSVSREKKERFSLILESASTNQTSMYLCASSHGIGAEQYFGPGTRLTVT.

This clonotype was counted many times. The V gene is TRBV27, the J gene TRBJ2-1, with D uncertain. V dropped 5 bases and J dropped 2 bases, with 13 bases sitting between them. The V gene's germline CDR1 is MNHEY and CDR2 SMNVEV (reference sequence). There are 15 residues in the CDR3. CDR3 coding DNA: TGTGCCAGCAGTCCCCCCCCCAGCCCCTACAATGAGCAGTTCTTC. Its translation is CASSPPPSPYNEQFF.